The 24 T cell receptor beta chains listed next were all sequenced from one sample in a study of T cell responses to AZD1222 COVID-19 vaccine. Measured with immunoSEQ multiplex PCR; TCRdb has only the in-frame clones, and not every one. Of 130,000 to 150,000 clones in the sample, roughly 87% are singletons; the top ten hold roughly 5.2%. The sequenced sample was peripheral blood, obtained 28 days after the second dose of the MenACWY control vaccine. These receptor sequences come from an adult who received the MenACWY meningococcal vaccine as a control.

The chain carries TRBV18 and TRBJ2-7, with D hard to call. V gave up 0 bases and J gave up 0 bases, with 9 bases separating them. The germline V gene encodes CDR1 KGHSH and CDR2 LQKENI. This CDR3 is 15 amino acids long. The CDR3 region is CASSPPTASSYEQYF. CDR3 in DNA: TGTGCCAGCTCACCACCCACGGCTAGCTCCTACGAGCAGTACTTC.

Comment on this clone: The sample carries other DNA sequences with the same CDR3. V gene TRBV9 combines with J gene TRBJ2-1, with D unclear. In germline, CDR1 is SGDLS, CDR2 YYNGEE. Trimming pared 0 bases from V and 7 bases from J, leaving 5 bases between. CDR3 size: 12 residues. CDR3 region: CASSVGYNEQFF. The CDR3 nucleotides read TGTGCCAGCAGCGTAGGATATAATGAGCAGTTCTTC.

V and J are TRBV5-1 and TRBJ1-1; possibly TRBD1 for D (5 bases). Trimming took 4 bases from V and 0 from J, leaving 10 bases between them. The CDR3 contains 14 residues. Germline CDR1 and CDR2: SGHRS and YFSETQ. The CDR3 is CASSLLDMNTEAFF. The CDR3 DNA is TGCGCCAGCAGCCTTTTGGACATGAACACTGAAGCTTTCTTT.

V gene TRBV15 combines with J gene TRBJ1-1; unclear D gene. The germline gives CDR1 LNHNV, CDR2 YYDKDF (reference sequence). The CDR3 totals 14 residues. Trimming took off 0 bases at V and 3 bases at J, with 8 bases between the two ends. CDR3 amino acids: CATSREFVYTEAFF. The CDR3 nucleotides are TGTGCCACCAGCAGAGAATTCGTATACACTGAAGCTTTCTTT.

In this sample, this clone turned up a few times. The chain recombines TRBV7-2 with TRBJ2-4; D possibly corresponds to TRBD1 (5 bases). Germline CDR1 reads SGHTA; CDR2 reads FQGNSA. V shed 4 bases and J shed 0 bases, with 13 bases lying between them. This CDR3 is built from 16 residues. The CDR3 region is CASSSSGSVAKNIQYF. The DNA of the CDR3 is TGTGCCAGCAGCTCCTCAGGGTCTGTAGCCAAAAACATTCAGTACTTC.

This chain connects TRBV3-1 (or the pseudogene TRBV3-2) to TRBJ2-5; 9 bases agree with TRBD2. This CDR3 is 16 amino acids long. Germline V gene sequence: CDR1 LGHDT, CDR2 YNNKEL (reference sequence). V shed 4 bases, J shed 5 bases, and the junction held 11 bases outside the gene matches. The CDR3 here is CASSRTPTSGVETQYF. The CDR3 region has the DNA TGTGCCAGCAGCCGAACTCCGACTAGCGGAGTGGAGACCCAGTACTTC.

This rearrangement joins TRBV7-9 to TRBJ1-2, with no clear D. The germline gives CDR1 SEHNR, CDR2 FQNEAQ (reference sequence). This CDR3 is 12 amino acids long. V lost 0 bases and J lost 3, with 2 bases in between. CDR3 nucleotide sequence: TGTGCCAGCAGCTTAGCCCACTATGGCTACACCTTC. This translates into CASSLAHYGYTF.

In its sample, this clone was seen once. The rearrangement links TRBV11-2 to TRBJ2-1; no firm D call. Per the germline V gene, CDR1 is SGHAT and CDR2 is FQNNGV. V lost 2 bases to trimming and J lost 2 bases, with 7 bases between them. The length of the CDR3 is 14 residues. CDR3 residues: CASSLLPAYNEQFF. The CDR3 DNA reads as TGTGCCAGCAGCTTACTCCCAGCCTACAATGAGCAGTTCTTC.

The rearrangement links TRBV3-1 (or the pseudogene TRBV3-2) to TRBJ1-1; perhaps TRBD1 as D (5 bases). CDR1 is LGHDT and CDR2 is YNNKEL in the germline V gene (reference sequence). V lost 4 bases to trimming and J lost 1 base, with 10 bases between them. This CDR3 is 14 amino acids long. This CDR3 is CASSPLTENTEAFF. In nucleotides, the CDR3 is TGTGCCAGCAGCCCCCTGACAGAGAACACTGAAGCTTTCTTT.

The DNA of the CDR3 is TGTGCCAGCCGCCGGGCAACGAATGAGCAGTTCTTC. Protein: CASRRATNEQFF. The V and J genes are TRBV2 and TRBJ2-1; D gene ambiguous. Germline-derived CDR1 and CDR2 are SNHLY and FYNNEI. Between the trimmed V and J ends, which lost 8 bases and 7 bases, there was a span of 12 bases. CDR3 size: 12 residues.

A single count supports this clone. The rearrangement joins TRBV27 to TRBJ2-5; TRBD1 might be the D (5 bases). The germline CDR1 and CDR2 sequences are MNHEY and SMNVEV (reference sequence). The CDR3 loop spans 14 amino acids. V shed 4 bases and J shed 1 base, with 10 bases lying between them. CDR3 loop: CASSWGRTQETQYF. The CDR3 region has the DNA TGTGCCAGCAGTTGGGGCAGGACCCAAGAGACCCAGTACTTC.

This clone was seen ten or more times. The chain combines TRBV2 with TRBJ1-1; 7 nucleotides line up with TRBD1. This CDR3 comprises 15 residues. Germline assignment: CDR1 SNHLY and CDR2 FYNNEI. V lost 3 bases to trimming and J lost 9 bases; unmatched junction nucleotides: 13. The CDR3 reads CASSDRTGSPSQAFF. The CDR3 nucleotides read TGTGCCAGCAGTGATCGGACAGGCAGCCCCTCCCAAGCTTTCTTT.

The chain uses TRBV7-3 and TRBJ1-1, with D maybe TRBD1 (5 bases). Trimming removed 5 bases at V and 3 bases at J, with 10 bases between. The germline V gene encodes CDR1 SGHTA and CDR2 FQGTGA. The CDR3 totals 13 residues. The CDR3, as DNA: TGTGCCAGCAGCCCGGGACGGGACACTGAAGCTTTCTTT. Translated, it gives CASSPGRDTEAFF.

V is TRBV25-1 and J is TRBJ1-4, with 7 positions matching TRBD1. The CDR3 is 14 amino acids. Germline V gene data show CDR1 as MGHDK and CDR2 as SYGVNS. With 3 bases clipped from V and 6 bases from J, the junction kept 4 bases outside the gene matches. CDR3 DNA: TGTGCCAGCAGTGACGACAGGGACTATGAAAAACTGTTTTTT. It yields the protein CASSDDRDYEKLFF.

This chain joins TRBV7-2 and TRBJ1-2; 7 bases line up with TRBD1. Germline lookup yields CDR1 SGHTA and CDR2 FQGNSA. V trimming: 2 bases; J trimming: 8 bases; junction bases outside the gene matches: 14. The CDR3 is 16 amino acids. CDR3: CASSLRGGGGAFGYTF. The CDR3 nucleotides are TGTGCCAGCAGCTTAAGAGGGGGCGGAGGGGCTTTCGGCTACACCTTC.

This sequence joins TRBV4-3 and TRBJ2-7, with 8 bases identical to TRBD1. The CDR3 has 15 amino acids. The ends lost 3 bases at V and 2 bases at J; junction bases unmatched: 6. Germline loops: CDR1 LGHNA, CDR2 YSLEER. The CDR3 spells CASSQAGTGTYEQYF. In DNA, the CDR3 is TGCGCCAGCAGCCAGGCCGGGACAGGTACCTACGAGCAGTACTTC.

This chain uses TRBV13 with TRBJ2-1; 8 nucleotides match TRBD1. The CDR3 has 14 amino acids. J lost 5 bases, V lost 6 bases, and 6 bases had no gene match. Germline lookup yields CDR1 PRHDT and CDR2 FYEKMQ (reference sequence). This CDR3 reads CASSYWTGNNEQFF. In DNA, the CDR3 is TGTGCCAGCAGTTATTGGACAGGGAACAATGAGCAGTTCTTC.

The chain uses TRBV19 and TRBJ2-1; D not certain. Trimming stripped 8 bases from V and 8 bases from J, with 7 bases between. CDR1 is LNHDA, CDR2 SQIVND, per germline (reference sequence). The CDR3 extends over 10 amino acids. The CDR3 spells CASGKYEQFF. CDR3 sequence (DNA): TGTGCCAGTGGGAAATATGAGCAGTTCTTC.

The rearrangement links TRBV29-1 to TRBJ1-4; 8 bases are a match to TRBD1. The trim removed 2 bases at V and 4 bases at J, leaving 12 bases unmatched. Germline CDR1 reads SQVTM; CDR2 reads ANQGSEA. There are 17 residues in the CDR3. CDR3 amino acids: CSVELGTGSSLNEKLFF. As DNA, the CDR3 is TGCAGCGTTGAATTGGGGACAGGTTCATCACTTAATGAAAAACTGTTTTTT. Supplemented by reference TRBV29-1 and TRBJ1-4, the full variable domain reads SAVISQKPSRDICQRGTSLTIQCQVDSQVTMMFWYRQQPGQSLTLIATANQGSEATYESGFVIDKFPISRPNLTFSTLTVSNMSPEDSSIYLCSVELGTGSSLNEKLFFGSGTQLSVL.

This chain links TRBV5-8 with TRBJ2-5; 9 bases fit TRBD1. This CDR3 contains 15 residues. With 7 bases clipped from V and 6 bases from J, the junction kept 13 bases outside the gene matches. The germline CDR1 and CDR2 sequences are SGHTS and YDEGEE. CDR3 DNA sequence: TGTGCCAGCTGCAATCCGGACAGGGGAAGGAAGACCCAGTACTTC. This encodes CASCNPDRGRKTQYF. The complete variable domain, with remaining parts taken from reference TRBV5-8 and TRBJ2-5, reads EAGVTQSPTHLIKTRGQQATLRCSPISGHTSVYWYQQALGLGLQFLLWYDEGEERNRGNFPPRFSGRQFPNYSSELNVNALELEDSALYLCASCNPDRGRKTQYFGPGTRLLVL.

The chain has TRBV15 and TRBJ2-1, with 7 bases identical to TRBD1. The CDR3 is 14 residues long. Germline V gives CDR1 LNHNV, CDR2 YYDKDF (reference sequence). V trimming: 2 bases; J trimming: 15 bases; junction bases outside the gene matches: 13. The CDR3 loop is CATSRQSGTAIPFF. In nucleotides, the CDR3 is TGTGCCACCAGCAGACAGTCCGGGACAGCGATCCCGTTCTTC.

The rearrangement uses TRBV6-5 and TRBJ1-5; D possibly corresponds to TRBD1 (5 bases). Per germline, CDR1 MNHEY and CDR2 SVGAGI. V dropped 6 bases and J dropped 1 base, with 13 bases sitting between them. The CDR3 contains 15 residues. Here the CDR3 DNA reads TGTGCCAGCAGAATAGGGGCAGCCAGCAATCAGCCCCAGCATTTT. Translation gives CASRIGAASNQPQHF.

The gene calls are TRBV7-9 and TRBJ2-7; no firm D call. The length of the CDR3 is 13 residues. CDR1 and CDR2 (germline): SEHNR, FQNEAQ (reference sequence). V shed 5 bases and J shed 4 bases, with 12 bases lying between them. The CDR3 coding sequence is TGTGCCAGCAGCCCAGGTAGGGCTTACGAGCAGTACTTC. Protein: CASSPGRAYEQYF.

The chain employs TRBV3-1 (or the pseudogene TRBV3-2) and TRBJ2-5; D remains ambiguous. The germline gives CDR1 LGHDT, CDR2 YNNKEL (reference sequence). V dropped 6 bases and J dropped 5 bases, with 10 bases sitting between them. The CDR3 totals 12 residues. The CDR3 is CASSSAEETQYF. For the CDR3, the DNA is TGTGCCAGCAGTTCCGCGGAGGAGACCCAGTACTTC.